This T cell receptor (beta chain) was captured by sequencing in a study of shared clonotypes between healthy human individuals. Whole-study results and caveats: Memory subsets generally showed smaller estimated richness than naive subsets did.

TCRdb keeps only in-frame clones here, not all; method: immunoSEQ multiplex PCR. The profile shows some 1.4 million clones, roughly 95% of them singletons. Notes on this clone: Its antigen remains unknown.

This CDR3 comprises 15 residues. Trimming removed 4 bases from V and 5 bases from J; junction bases left unmatched: 7. The V gene's germline CDR1 is MDHEN and CDR2 SYDVKM. The specimen sequenced was naive CD4+ T cells sorted from blood. Noted subset: CD45RA+ positively selected. This chain links TRBV28 with TRBJ2-7; 11 bases map to TRBD2. This clonotype was obtained from a man aged 30-40 years in good health. The CDR3 nucleotides read TGTGCCAGCAGTTCTCCGGGACTAGCGGTACACGAGCAGTACTTC. Translation gives CASSSPGLAVHEQYF.